This entry lists 30 T cell receptor beta chains sequenced from one sample in a study of T cell responses to AZD1222 COVID-19 vaccine. Assay: immunoSEQ multiplex PCR; the TCRdb copy retains only in-frame clones and omits some. The sample holds some 200,000 clones, approximately 93% seen once. The material sequenced was peripheral blood, taken 28 days after the second AZD1222 dose. Every receptor here comes from an adult who received the AZD1222 COVID-19 vaccine.

Of note for this clone: Other nucleotide sequences from this sample produce the same CDR3. This chain links TRBV30 with TRBJ1-2; tentatively, D is TRBD1 (6 bases). V gave up 4 bases and J gave up 2 bases, with 8 bases separating them. Germline loops: CDR1 GTSNPN, CDR2 SVGIG (reference sequence). CDR3 length: 12 residues. The CDR3 nucleotides are TGTGCCTGGACTACAGGGAACTATGGCTACACCTTC. Its translation: CAWTTGNYGYTF.

The CDR3 sequence is CATTRLAGRYEQYF. The CDR3 region has the DNA TGTGCCACCACTAGACTAGCGGGTCGCTACGAGCAGTACTTC. The rearrangement links TRBV7-2 to TRBJ2-7, with 10 bases fitting TRBD2. V was clipped by 10 bases and J by 3 bases; unmatched bases: 9. Germline CDR1 and CDR2: SGHTA and FQGNSA. The CDR3 contains 14 residues.

This rearrangement joins TRBV7-9 to TRBJ2-5; D is unresolved. Germline V lookup: CDR1 SEHNR, CDR2 FQNEAQ (reference sequence). There are 14 residues in the CDR3. Trimming took 2 bases from V and 3 from J, leaving 10 bases between them. CDR3 sequence (DNA): TGTGCCAGCAGCTTAATTTACGGAGAAGAGACCCAGTACTTC. Translation: CASSLIYGEETQYF.

The V and J genes are TRBV28 and TRBJ2-2, with no clear D. The CDR3 has 12 residues. Looked up from germline, CDR1 is MDHEN and CDR2 is SYDVKM. V lost 6 bases and J 4 bases, leaving 6 bases between the germline ends. The DNA for the CDR3 is TGTGCCAGCAGACAGCTCACCGGGGAGCTGTTTTTT. Translating it yields CASRQLTGELFF.

The chain has TRBV11-3 and TRBJ1-1; D is unresolved. The germline V gene has CDR1 SGHNT and CDR2 YENEEA. The CDR3 covers 13 residues. Trimming took 1 base from V and 0 from J, leaving 3 bases between them. The CDR3 DNA reads as TGTGCCAGCAGCTTAGGTTTGAACACTGAAGCTTTCTTT. Protein: CASSLGLNTEAFF.

The CDR3 DNA reads as TGTGCCAGCAGGGCAGGACAGGGGAACACTGAAGCTTTCTTT. Amino acids: CASRAGQGNTEAFF. The rearrangement links TRBV6-5 to TRBJ1-1; 8 bases agree with TRBD1. The CDR3 loop spans 14 amino acids. CDR1 and CDR2 (germline): MNHEY, SVGAGI. After removal of 6 bases from V and 1 base from J, the junction contained 4 bases not matched to a gene.

The chain is built from TRBV5-1 and TRBJ1-1, with TRBD1 matching over 9 bases. The germline CDR1 and CDR2 sequences are SGHRS and YFSETQ. This CDR3 region has 14 residues. V was pared by 4 bases and J by 5 bases, with 6 bases of the junction left unmatched. Written as DNA, the CDR3 is TGCGCCAGCAGCCATCCCGGGACAGGGACTGAAGCTTTCTTT. Protein product: CASSHPGTGTEAFF.

The V and J genes are TRBV29-1 and TRBJ1-1, with 8 nucleotides matching TRBD1. The CDR3 has 16 residues. The V gene's germline CDR1 is SQVTM and CDR2 ANQGSEA. V trimming: 6 bases; J trimming: 1 base; junction bases outside the gene matches: 13. The CDR3 DNA sequence: TGCAGCGTCGTACCACAGGGGGAGGTCCGGAACACTGAAGCTTTCTTT. It yields the protein CSVVPQGEVRNTEAFF.

The chain links TRBV2 to TRBJ2-7; 8 positions match TRBD1. V dropped 3 bases and J dropped 5; count of bases not matched to a gene: 9. Germline loops: CDR1 SNHLY, CDR2 FYNNEI. The CDR3 is 15 residues long. CDR3 DNA sequence: TGTGCCAGCAGTGATGATCTGGACAGGGTCCACGAGCAGTACTTC. It is translated as CASSDDLDRVHEQYF.

The chain carries TRBV7-6 and TRBJ2-7; TRBD1 agrees at 8 bases. Germline CDR1 SGHVS, CDR2 FNYEAQ. V gave up 1 base and J gave up 6 bases; unmatched junction bases: 2. The CDR3 totals 13 residues. In DNA form, the CDR3 reads TGTGCCAGCAGCTTAGAACAGGGGGGCGAGCAGTACTTC. Protein: CASSLEQGGEQYF.

The DNA of the CDR3 is TGTGCCAGCAGTCGAGTCGGAAACACCATATATTTT. This translates into CASSRVGNTIYF. This chain connects TRBV12-3 or TRBV12-4 to TRBJ1-3; D ambiguous. The ends were cut back, 5 bases at V and 4 bases at J, with 6 bases in the middle. This CDR3 is built from 12 residues.

The gene calls are TRBV18 and TRBJ1-5; D uncertain. The CDR3 extends over 13 amino acids. CDR1 and CDR2 from the germline V gene are KGHSH and LQKENI. Trimming took 2 bases from V and 3 from J, leaving 5 bases between them. The CDR3 nucleotides read TGTGCCAGCTCACCAGGGGTCAATCAGCCCCAGCATTTT. Translating gives CASSPGVNQPQHF.

To note about this clone: Other nucleotide sequences in the sample specify the same CDR3. J is TRBJ1-1 and V is TRBV5-1; 8 bases are a match to TRBD1. The germline V gene has CDR1 SGHRS and CDR2 YFSETQ. The CDR3 is 15 amino acids. After removal of 4 bases from V and 0 bases from J, the junction contained 5 bases not matched to a gene. The CDR3 bases are TGCGCCAGCAGCCCCCGACAGGGGCTGAACACTGAAGCTTTCTTT. It yields the protein CASSPRQGLNTEAFF.

This clone was seen once. This rearrangement joins TRBV7-8 to TRBJ1-4; maybe TRBD1 (5 bases). Deletions cut 5 bases from V and 8 bases from J, with 12 bases between. Germline V gene sequence: CDR1 SGHVS, CDR2 FQNEAQ. CDR3 length: 13 amino acids. The CDR3 region has the DNA TGTGCCAGCAGCCCAGTGGGGGGAGAAAAACTGTTTTTT. This gives the protein CASSPVGGEKLFF.

The rearrangement links TRBV5-1 to TRBJ2-7; D uncertain. Trimming stripped 5 bases from V and 0 bases from J, with 12 bases between. Germline CDR1 reads SGHRS; CDR2 reads YFSETQ. The length of the CDR3 is 14 residues. CDR3 sequence: CASSGLPLSYEQYF. The CDR3 bases are TGCGCCAGCAGTGGCCTACCTCTCTCCTACGAGCAGTACTTC.

The chain combines TRBV7-7 with TRBJ2-5; a weak D match, TRBD1 (6 bases). The CDR3 has 14 residues. In germline, CDR1 is SSHAT, CDR2 FNYEAQ (reference sequence). CDR3 in amino acids: CATSTTGQKETQYF. The CDR3 region has the DNA TGTGCTACTTCGACTACCGGACAGAAAGAGACCCAGTACTTC.

The chain employs TRBV7-9 and TRBJ2-7; tentatively, D is TRBD1 (7 bases). Germline-derived CDR1 and CDR2 are SEHNR and FQNEAQ (reference sequence). The CDR3 has 16 residues. V dropped 3 bases and J dropped 2 bases, with 17 bases sitting between them. In DNA, the CDR3 is TGTGCCAGCAGCTTGTGGGCGCCAGGGGGGACCTACGAGCAGTACTTC. Amino acids: CASSLWAPGGTYEQYF.

The CDR3, as DNA: TGTGCCAGCAGTTTAGCAGGGCGCACCGGGGAGCTGTTTTTT. It specifies CASSLAGRTGELFF. The chain combines TRBV27 with TRBJ2-2; D perhaps matches TRBD1 (5 bases). Looked up from germline, CDR1 is MNHEY and CDR2 is SMNVEV (reference sequence). This CDR3 comprises 14 residues. Trimming cost V 2 bases and J 4 bases, with 8 bases left between them.

The chain recombines TRBV2 with TRBJ1-3; no clear D. CDR1 is SNHLY, CDR2 FYNNEI, per germline. Between the trimmed V and J ends, which lost 7 bases and 12 bases, there was a span of 13 bases. There are 11 residues in the CDR3. The CDR3 region has the DNA TGTGCCAGCAAACAGCTCGGGCACATATATTTT. It codes for CASKQLGHIYF.

This clone was recorded once. The rearrangement uses TRBV7-9 and TRBJ2-1; 10 nucleotides line up with TRBD2. This CDR3 has 16 residues. The germline gives CDR1 SEHNR, CDR2 FQNEAQ (reference sequence). Trimming took 6 bases from V and 6 from J; bases not matched to a gene: 11. CDR3 sequence (DNA): TGTGCCAGCAGTCATAGAGCGGGAGGGCCCCCCAATGAGCAGTTCTTC. This translates into CASSHRAGGPPNEQFF. Full variable domain (missing parts from reference TRBV7-9 and TRBJ2-1): DTGVSQNPRHKITKRGQNVTFRCDPISEHNRLYWYRQTLGQGPEFLTYFQNEAQLEKSRLLSDRFSAERPKGSFSTLEIQRTEQGDSAMYLCASSHRAGGPPNEQFFGPGTRLTVL.

The V and J genes are TRBV7-6 and TRBJ2-1, with 10 bases matching TRBD1. The CDR3 runs to 16 residues. Germline trimming cut 5 bases from V and 1 base from J; bases unmatched to any gene: 5. In germline, CDR1 is SGHVS, CDR2 FNYEAQ. The DNA for the CDR3 is TGTGCCAGCAGCACCGGGACAGGGGAATCCTACAATGAGCAGTTCTTC. This sequence encodes CASSTGTGESYNEQFF. The variable domain in full, with the rest retrieved from reference TRBV7-6 and TRBJ2-1, is GAGVSQSPRYKVTKRGQDVALRCDPISGHVSLYWYRQALGQGPEFLTYFNYEAQQDKSGLPNDRFSAERPEGSISTLTIQRTEQRDSAMYRCASSTGTGESYNEQFFGPGTRLTVL.

The count of this clone is one. The chain has TRBV10-3 and TRBJ1-3; TRBD1 agrees at 8 bases. The V and J ends lost 9 bases and 1 base, in that order; junction bases with no gene match: 17. From germline, CDR1 is ENHRY and CDR2 SYGVKD. This CDR3 is built from 18 residues. The CDR3 sequence is CAIRSGTGAERSGNTIYF. The CDR3, as DNA: TGTGCCATTCGGTCCGGGACAGGAGCAGAAAGATCTGGAAACACCATATATTTT.

The chain links TRBV27 to TRBJ1-6, with D possibly TRBD1 on 5 matching bases. This CDR3 region has 14 residues. The germline CDR1 and CDR2 sequences are MNHEY and SMNVEV (reference sequence). The germline V and J ends were trimmed by 2 bases and 10 bases, with 12 bases remaining between them. CDR3 amino acids: CASSLRGSGSPLHF. The CDR3 DNA reads as TGTGCCAGCAGTTTAAGGGGCTCGGGATCACCCCTCCACTTT.

This chain links TRBV7-9 with TRBJ1-2, with D unresolved. The length of the CDR3 is 13 residues. V lost 2 bases, J lost 2 bases, and 6 bases lay in between. Germline V CDR1 and CDR2: SEHNR, FQNEAQ (reference sequence). This CDR3 reads CASSLHRNYGYTF. CDR3 nucleotide sequence: TGTGCCAGCAGCTTACACAGAAACTATGGCTACACCTTC. Based on the CDR3 plus reference TRBV7-9 and TRBJ1-2, the full variable domain is DTGVSQNPRHKITKRGQNVTFRCDPISEHNRLYWYRQTLGQGPEFLTYFQNEAQLEKSRLLSDRFSAERPKGSFSTLEIQRTEQGDSAMYLCASSLHRNYGYTFGSGTRLTVV.

This clone was seen a single time. This chain links TRBV27 with TRBJ2-7, with D unresolved. CDR1 is MNHEY and CDR2 is SMNVEV in the germline V gene (reference sequence). The CDR3 has 12 residues. V was pared by 2 bases and J by 0 bases, with 2 bases between. This CDR3 reads CASSLNSYEQYF. The CDR3 region has the DNA TGTGCCAGCAGTTTAAACTCCTACGAGCAGTACTTC.

This clone was recorded once. The chain links TRBV2 to TRBJ2-2, with unresolved D. Per germline, CDR1 SNHLY and CDR2 FYNNEI. V was trimmed by 5 bases and J by 6 bases, leaving 13 bases between them. This CDR3 spans 14 amino acids. CDR3 in DNA: TGTGCCAGCAGTTCTTTAGTCTCCCCCGGGGAGCTGTTTTTT. This translates into CASSSLVSPGELFF.

This chain links TRBV2 with TRBJ2-5; unclear D gene. Trimming stripped 4 bases from V and 0 bases from J, with 9 bases between. The CDR3 contains 14 residues. Looked up from germline, CDR1 is SNHLY and CDR2 is FYNNEI. CDR3: CASSADFYQETQYF. DNA for the CDR3: TGTGCCAGCAGTGCGGATTTTTACCAAGAGACCCAGTACTTC.

The chain couples TRBV18 to TRBJ1-2, with 8 bases lining up with TRBD1. Germline V CDR1 and CDR2: KGHSH, LQKENI. This CDR3 has 15 amino acids. V was pared by 5 bases and J by 2 bases, with 7 bases of the junction left unmatched. The CDR3 DNA reads as TGTGCCAGCTCATCCGGGACAGGCGGAAACTATGGCTACACCTTC. Its translation is CASSSGTGGNYGYTF.

This chain joins TRBV19 and TRBJ1-1; no clear D. Trimming left V 0 bases short and J 0 bases short, with 20 bases between. Per the germline V gene, CDR1 is LNHDA and CDR2 is SQIVND (reference sequence). The CDR3 totals 19 residues. The CDR3 DNA follows: TGTGCCAGTAGTATAGACCCCGCAAAGTCCCTGGCGTTGAACACTGAAGCTTTCTTT. It encodes CASSIDPAKSLALNTEAFF.

J is TRBJ2-1 and V is TRBV9; the match to TRBD2 covers 9 bases. Germline assignment: CDR1 SGDLS and CDR2 YYNGEE. The CDR3 is 15 residues long. Unmatched junction bases numbered 7, after V lost 0 bases and J lost 9 bases. The CDR3 spells CASSVGGGRESEQFF. The CDR3 DNA is TGTGCCAGCAGCGTAGGCGGCGGGAGGGAGAGTGAGCAGTTCTTC. Drawing the rest from reference TRBV9 and TRBJ2-1, the complete variable domain is DSGVTQTPKHLITATGQRVTLRCSPRSGDLSVYWYQQSLDQGLQFLIQYYNGEERAKGNILERFSAQQFPDLHSELNLSSLELGDSALYFCASSVGGGRESEQFFGPGTRLTVL.